This T cell receptor beta chain was captured by sequencing in a study of OX40 agonist ivuxolimab in advanced cancers. Regarding the research as a whole: The costimulatory receptor OX40 (CD134) was targeted by ivuxolimab, a fully human IgG2 agonistic monoclonal antibody. The paper covers the monotherapy dose-escalation part of the phase I ivuxolimab trial, which included N of about 50 patients. Prior anti-PD-1, anti-PD-L1 or anti-CTLA-4 therapy was permitted, and approximately 40% of dose-escalation patients had received checkpoint inhibitors. Partial responses occurred in three dose-escalation patients: two with cutaneous melanoma and one with hepatocellular carcinoma. Of the roughly 52 dose-escalation patients, hepatocellular carcinoma was present in about 20, melanoma in approximately 15, renal cell carcinoma in 9 and head and neck cancer in 9. Intravenous ivuxolimab was administered to patients every 2 weeks at six dose levels: 0.01, 0.1, 0.3, 1.5, 3 and 10 mg/kg. The dose-escalation cohort was about 83% male with a mean age of approximately 60 years, ranging from roughly 23 to 85. The point of sequencing TCRbeta in the periphery was to test whether ivuxolimab changed TCR sequence diversity and drove clonal T-cell expansion.

This clone appeared a few times. There is no known antigen for this receptor. Base qualities are not at hand, and no much larger clone is one base apart. General study outcomes and caveats: Which antigens the clonally expanded peripheral T cells were specific for was not determined. After ivuxolimab, CD8+ T cells had more expanded clones than CD4+ T cells on average. Partial responders in the 0.1-3.0 mg/kg groups had among the lowest normalized peripheral clonal expansion, especially among CD8+ T cells. Low levels of normalized T-cell clonal expansion were also seen in some nonresponding patients. At doses of 0.1 to 3.0 mg/kg, clonal expansion of both CD4+ and CD8+ blood T cells was observed from baseline to week 6.

Genomic DNA was extracted from sorted cells for sequencing of the TCRbeta CDR3 region. The immunoSEQ Assay was used for sequencing of TCRbeta CDR3 regions. TCRdb re-hosts the immuneACCESS table, in-frame sequences only. Its copies lack some clones; in the studies checked, an unresolved V gene accounts for under half of them, and the cause for the rest is not known. This sample is represented by tens of thousands of clones; 70% to 90% of them were singletons. Clones ranked in the top ten supply about 32% of the sample. Patients with a history of autoimmune disease or receiving systemic immunosuppression were excluded from the trial. Peripheral blood for TCR sequencing was collected from all dose cohorts at baseline, on cycle 4 day 1, and on cycle 7 day 1. Samples came from an open-label, multicenter, first-in-human phase I dose-escalation trial of ivuxolimab. Adults with locally advanced or metastatic melanoma, renal cell, hepatocellular, or head and neck squamous cell carcinoma were enrolled in the trial. CD4+ and CD8+ T cells were sorted separately from peripheral blood before TCR sequencing.

V is shortened by 6 bases, J by 5 bases, and the region joining them spans 7 bases. The CDR3 measures 11 amino acids from cysteine to phenylalanine. The read is trimmed to its CDR3 DNA, 33 bases read in frame from base 1. The germline V gene (reference sequence) sets CDR1 to LNHDA and CDR2 to SQIVND. Recombination linked TRBV19 to TRBJ1-1; the D gene is not confidently resolved. The source was CD4+ or CD8+ T cells sorted from blood, collected in a trial of the OX40 agonist ivuxolimab. This TCR was recovered from an adult with an advanced solid tumor such as melanoma, head and neck, liver or kidney cancer. This receptor carries the CDR3 CASRFGTEAFF. Here is the DNA: TGTGCCAGTAGGTTCGGGACTGAAGCTTTCTTT.